This is a list of T cell receptor beta chains from one sample in a study of CD8+ T cells in alopecia areata. Repertoires were generated with immunoSEQ multiplex PCR, while TCRdb's copy carries only in-frame clones and drops some. This table has 150,000 to 200,000 clones, approximately 60% appearing once. Specimen: CD4+ T cells sorted from blood, collected at week 24, from a patient treated with tofacitinib. The receptors stem from a human donor with alopecia areata. Both conserved end residues are part of each CDR3. A D gene is named only where the DNA matches it firmly. Rows give clone size only sometimes, using once, few, many, or a class for an expanded clone.

j_call v_call d_call clone_size cdr3_aa cdr3_nt
TRBJ1-2 TRBV30 NA NA CAWSELSGLGYTF TGTGCCTGGAGTGAACTGTCCGGCCTTGGCTACACCTTC
TRBJ2-5 TRBV30 NA NA CAWSPGLETQYF TGTGCCTGGAGTCCGGGCCTAGAGACCCAGTACTTC
TRBJ2-7 TRBV10-3 TRBD2 NA CAIKLADSYEQYF TGTGCCATCAAACTAGCGGACTCCTACGAGCAGTACTTC
TRBJ2-1 TRBV27 NA few CASSNLERGGEQFF TGTGCCAGCAGCAACCTCGAACGGGGTGGGGAGCAGTTCTTC
TRBJ2-5 TRBV7-6 NA NA CASSLLAGRKETQYF TGTGCCAGCAGCTTATTGGCGGGCAGAAAAGAGACCCAGTACTTC
TRBJ2-2 TRBV29-1 NA NA CSVRDTGELFF TGCAGCGTGAGAGACACCGGGGAGCTGTTTTTT
TRBJ2-5 TRBV5-1 NA NA CASSEGKTQYF TGCGCCAGCAGCGAAGGGAAGACCCAGTACTTC
TRBJ1-2 TRBV30 NA NA CAWISTGGGGTF TGTGCCTGGATATCCACGGGGGGGGGCGGCACCTTC
TRBJ2-3 TRBV6-5 NA NA CASRSAEDTQYF TGTGCCAGCCGCTCCGCGGAAGATACGCAGTATTTT
TRBJ2-2 TRBV2 TRBD2 NA CASRATSSLVGELFF TGTGCCAGCAGGGCGACTAGCTCCCTGGTGGGGGAGCTGTTTTTT
TRBJ1-2 TRBV18 NA NA CASSPDRGYTF TGTGCCAGCTCACCGGACAGAGGCTACACCTTC
TRBJ2-3 TRBV5-1 NA NA CASSYEGGGDTQYF TGCGCCAGCAGCTATGAAGGGGGAGGAGATACGCAGTATTTT
TRBJ2-2 TRBV5-1 TRBD1 once CASSWDRMNSAGELFF TGCGCCAGCAGCTGGGACAGGATGAACAGCGCCGGGGAGCTGTTTTTT
TRBJ2-7 TRBV6-1 NA NA CASSEAGSGEQYF TGTGCCAGCAGTGAAGCAGGGTCGGGGGAGCAGTACTTC
TRBJ1-6 TRBV29-1 TRBD1 NA CSVGTGGNSPLHF TGCAGCGTTGGGACAGGGGGAAATTCACCCCTCCACTTT
TRBJ1-2 TRBV14 NA NA CASSVDSYYGYTF TGTGCCAGCAGCGTGGACAGCTACTATGGCTACACCTTC
TRBJ1-2 TRBV25-1 NA once CASSEGGRGYTF TGTGCCAGCAGTGAAGGGGGACGTGGCTACACCTTC
TRBJ2-1 TRBV30 TRBD2 NA CAWSVLAGFNEQFF TGTGCCTGGAGTGTCCTAGCGGGCTTCAATGAGCAGTTCTTC
TRBJ1-4 TRBV30 TRBD1 NA CAWSDREPLGEKLFF TGTGCCTGGAGCGACAGGGAACCCTTGGGGGAAAAACTGTTTTTT
TRBJ1-2 TRBV30 TRBD1 NA CAWSSGGDGYTF TGTGCCTGGAGTTCAGGGGGCGATGGCTACACCTTC
TRBJ1-2 TRBV28 NA NA CASSFGGHGYTF TGTGCCAGCAGTTTCGGAGGACATGGCTACACCTTC
TRBJ1-2 TRBV18 NA NA CASSPIKSDGYTF TGTGCCAGCTCACCAATTAAGAGTGATGGCTACACCTTC
TRBJ2-3 TRBV2 NA few CASSEGTTRSHF TGTGCCAGCAGTGAAGGAACCACTAGGAGCCATTTT
TRBJ2-2 TRBV7-9 NA NA CASSPDGNTGELFF TGTGCCAGCAGCCCGGACGGTAACACCGGGGAGCTGTTTTTT
TRBJ1-1 TRBV5-1 TRBD1 few CASSPGTEYTEAFF TGCGCCAGCAGCCCGGGGACAGAATACACTGAAGCTTTCTTT
TRBJ2-3 TRBV5-1 TRBD1 NA CASSPGTGYDTQYF TGCGCCAGCAGCCCCGGGACAGGGTACGATACGCAGTATTTT